The present T cell receptor beta chain was sequenced within a study of cytotoxic CD8 clonotypes in ibrutinib-treated CLL. Study information: Mean productive templates were around 260,000; mean productive rearrangements were around 90,000.

Per the germline V gene, CDR1 is LGHNA and CDR2 is YSLEER. The ends were cut back, 0 bases at V and 5 bases at J, with 13 bases in the middle. The CDR3 loop spans 15 amino acids. Sequencing used immunoSEQ multiplex PCR; TCRdb keeps in-frame clones, though not all of them. The sample yields around 160,000 clones, around 84% seen once. The chain carries TRBV4-3 and TRBJ1-1; no clear D gene. Sequences were derived from PBMCs, sampled after 12 months of ibrutinib treatment. The receptor was isolated from a human donor with chronic lymphocytic leukemia. The CDR3, as DNA: TGCGCCAGCAGCCAAGAAAGGTACGTAGAGACTGAAGCTTTCTTT. Its protein product is CASSQERYVETEAFF.